Given below is one T cell receptor (beta chain) in context. This entry comes from a study of control samples from healthy donors and cancer patients. The method was immunoSEQ multiplex PCR; TCRdb's version includes in-frame clones alone and lacks a portion of them. The repertoire holds 150,000 to 200,000 clones, with 85% to 95% as singletons. The CDR3 sequence is 16 residues long. V dropped 4 bases and J dropped 3; count of bases not matched to a gene: 9. Germline loops: CDR1 MNHEY, CDR2 SMNVEV (reference sequence). Sequenced input: blood. This rearrangement joins TRBV27 to TRBJ2-4; 7 nucleotides line up with TRBD1. This clonotype originated in a woman between 18 and 29 years old in good health. The CDR3 DNA is TGTGCCAGCAGTTCGGGACAGCCGATAGTCAAAAACATTCAGTACTTC. It specifies CASSSGQPIVKNIQYF.